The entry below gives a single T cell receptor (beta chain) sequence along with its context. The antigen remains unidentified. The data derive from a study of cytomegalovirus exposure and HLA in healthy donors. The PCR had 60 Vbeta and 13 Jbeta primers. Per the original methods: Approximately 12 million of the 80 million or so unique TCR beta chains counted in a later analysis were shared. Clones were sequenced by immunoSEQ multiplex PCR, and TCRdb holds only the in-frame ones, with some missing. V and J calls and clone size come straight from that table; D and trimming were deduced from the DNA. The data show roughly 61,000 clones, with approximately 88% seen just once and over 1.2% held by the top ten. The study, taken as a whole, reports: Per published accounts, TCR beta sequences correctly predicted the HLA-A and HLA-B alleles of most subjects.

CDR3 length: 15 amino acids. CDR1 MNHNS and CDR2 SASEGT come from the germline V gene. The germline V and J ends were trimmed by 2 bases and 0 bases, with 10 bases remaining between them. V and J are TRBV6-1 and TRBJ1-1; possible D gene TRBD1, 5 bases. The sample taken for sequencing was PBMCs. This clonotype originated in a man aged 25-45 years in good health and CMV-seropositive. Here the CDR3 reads CASSESGALNTEAFF. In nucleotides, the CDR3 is TGTGCCAGCAGTGAAAGTGGGGCCTTGAACACTGAAGCTTTCTTT.